The 26 T cell receptor beta chains listed next were all sequenced from one sample in a study of shared clonotypes between healthy human individuals. Sequencing used immunoSEQ multiplex PCR; TCRdb keeps in-frame clones, though not all of them. Of about 960,000 clones in the sample, 60% to 85% were seen once. The specimen was memory CD4+ T cells sorted from blood. Subset reported: CD45RA-negative fraction. The receptor source for this set is a young man in good health.

Only one count was recorded for this clone. Additional DNA sequences in this sample encode the identical CDR3. CDR3 protein: CSASAGYGYTF. CDR3 sequence (DNA): TGCAGTGCTTCCGCAGGGTATGGCTACACCTTC. The chain uses TRBV20-1 and TRBJ1-2; D is perhaps TRBD1 (5 bases). This CDR3 has 11 amino acids. Germline V gene lookup returns CDR1 DFQATT and CDR2 SNEGSKA (reference sequence). Trimming removed 5 bases at V and 5 bases at J, with 9 bases between.

For this clone: A much bigger clone sits one base away, suggesting this may be a read error. This chain joins TRBV6-5 and TRBJ1-1, with D perhaps TRBD1 (5 bases). V dropped 7 bases and J dropped 1 base, with 10 bases sitting between them. This CDR3 spans 13 amino acids. Germline CDR1 and CDR2: MNHEY and SVGAGI. The CDR3 reads CASTSDRNTEAFF. Written as DNA, the CDR3 is TGTGCCAGCACCTCCGACAGGAACACTGAAGCTTTCTTT.

The chain joins TRBV18 to TRBJ2-2; tentative D call: TRBD2 (5 bases). The CDR3 consists of 14 residues. The V gene's germline CDR1 is KGHSH and CDR2 LQKENI. Trimming removed 1 base at V and 4 bases at J, with 7 bases between. CDR3 sequence: CASSPLTSTGELFF. The CDR3 DNA is TGTGCCAGCTCACCACTAACTAGCACCGGGGAGCTGTTTTTT.

About this clone: Other DNA sequences within the sample encode an identical CDR3. V usage is TRBV7-2 and J usage is TRBJ2-1; D unclear. Germline assignment: CDR1 SGHTA and CDR2 FQGNSA. This CDR3 spans 14 amino acids. Deletions cut 5 bases from V and 3 bases from J, with 11 bases between. The CDR3 protein is CASSPGGSYNEQFF. In DNA form, the CDR3 reads TGTGCCAGCAGCCCTGGTGGCAGCTACAATGAGCAGTTCTTC. The full variable domain, in which reference TRBV7-2 and TRBJ2-1 provide the parts outside the CDR3, is GAGVSQSPSNKVTEKGKDVELRCDPISGHTALYWYRQSLGQGLEFLIYFQGNSAPDKSGLPSDRFSAERTGGSVSTLTIQRTQQEDSAVYLCASSPGGSYNEQFFGPGTRLTVL.

Points on this clone: Additional DNA sequences in this sample encode the identical CDR3. The rearrangement joins TRBV4-1 to TRBJ1-2, with D hard to call. V lost 0 bases and J lost 0, with 8 bases in between. Germline loops: CDR1 MGHRA, CDR2 YSYEKL. The CDR3 extends over 15 amino acids. DNA for the CDR3: TGCGCCAGCAGCCAAGAAACGGGAACTAACTATGGCTACACCTTC. Its translation: CASSQETGTNYGYTF.

This clone was recorded once. The V call is TRBV21-1, the J call TRBJ1-2; TRBD1, the table's D call, was not compared with the DNA. TRBV21-1 represents a pseudogene. There are 15 residues in the CDR3. The CDR3 DNA is TGTGCCAGCAGCAAAGTCATGGGACAGGGTTCCGGCTACACCTTC. Amino acid sequence: CASSKVMGQGSGYTF.

The chain couples TRBV14 to TRBJ2-2; no clear D gene. Trimming pared 1 base from V and 7 bases from J, leaving 10 bases between. The CDR3 consists of 14 residues. Germline CDR1 SGHDN, CDR2 FVKESK. CDR3 region: CASSQVMRNGELFF. DNA for the CDR3: TGTGCCAGCAGCCAAGTGATGCGGAACGGGGAGCTGTTTTTT.

In its sample, this clone was seen a few times. This sequence joins TRBV2 and TRBJ2-5; D gene ambiguous. With 3 bases removed from V and 2 bases from J, the gap between germline ends came to 4 bases. This CDR3 is 12 amino acids long. Germline loops: CDR1 SNHLY, CDR2 FYNNEI. The CDR3 nucleotides are TGTGCCAGCAGTGAGTGGCAAGAGACCCAGTACTTC. Residues: CASSEWQETQYF.

V usage is TRBV7-9 and J usage is TRBJ2-1; no reliable D call. The CDR3 totals 15 residues. CDR1 SEHNR and CDR2 FQNEAQ come from the germline V gene (reference sequence). The ends were cut back, 5 bases at V and 0 bases at J, with 11 bases in the middle. CDR3 DNA sequence: TGTGCCAGCAGCCACTCGGACCGCTCCTACAATGAGCAGTTCTTC. This translates into CASSHSDRSYNEQFF.

This chain uses TRBV14 with TRBJ1-2; D remains ambiguous. Germline loops: CDR1 SGHDN, CDR2 FVKESK. The CDR3 loop spans 12 amino acids. V lost 4 bases and J lost 5, with 8 bases in between. CDR3 sequence: CASSPDRYGYTF. The CDR3 nucleotides are TGTGCCAGCAGCCCCGACCGATATGGCTACACCTTC.

V usage is TRBV14 and J usage is TRBJ2-2; D gene ambiguous. V lost 4 bases, J lost 8 bases, and 8 bases lay in between. Germline assignment: CDR1 SGHDN and CDR2 FVKESK. The CDR3 spans 12 residues. CDR3 amino acids: CASSRRAGELFF. As DNA, the CDR3 is TGTGCCAGCAGCCGTCGGGCAGGGGAGCTGTTTTTT.

The J gene is TRBJ2-7, the V gene TRBV29-1; the D is unclear. Trimming removed 1 base at V and 4 bases at J, with 2 bases between. Germline V lookup: CDR1 SQVTM, CDR2 ANQGSEA. This CDR3 contains 10 residues. Here the CDR3 DNA reads TGCAGCGTTGAAGCTTACGAGCAGTACTTC. Translated, it gives CSVEAYEQYF.

Regarding this clone: This may come from a read error, since a much larger clone is one base off. Other DNA sequences in the same sample also yield this CDR3. V usage is TRBV5-1 and J usage is TRBJ2-7; 9 bases line up with TRBD1. The V gene end was trimmed by 3 bases and the J gene end by 3 bases; junction bases not matched to a gene: 4. Germline assignment: CDR1 SGHRS and CDR2 YFSETQ. The CDR3 runs to 14 residues. CDR3 loop: CASSSDRGDYEQYF. The CDR3 DNA sequence: TGCGCCAGCAGCTCGGACAGGGGTGACTACGAGCAGTACTTC.

This sequence joins TRBV5-1 and TRBJ1-2, with D perhaps matching TRBD1 (6 bases). V lost 4 bases to trimming and J lost 3 bases, with 13 bases between them. CDR1 is SGHRS and CDR2 is YFSETQ in the germline V gene. This CDR3 has 14 amino acids. In DNA, the CDR3 is TGCGCCAGCAGCGCCAGGGGTCAGGACTATGGCTACACCTTC. It specifies CASSARGQDYGYTF.

For this clone: Being one base from a much bigger clone, this may be a read error. The chain is built from TRBV5-1 and TRBJ2-3; 9 bases match TRBD1. CDR1 is SGHRS, CDR2 YFSETQ, per germline. Losses at the gene ends were 1 base for V and 5 bases for J; bases not matched to a gene: 8. The CDR3 is 16 residues long. CDR3 residues: CASSLRRQGVRDTQYF. The DNA of the CDR3 is TGCGCCAGCAGCTTGAGGAGACAGGGGGTGAGAGATACGCAGTATTTT.

There are a few counts of this clone. The CDR3 region is CASSPTREGQLAGGNTIYF. CDR3 bases: TGTGCCAGCTCACCCACCAGAGAAGGACAGTTGGCGGGTGGAAACACCATATATTTT. This chain links TRBV18 with TRBJ1-3; D might be TRBD1 (6 bases). The CDR3 contains 19 residues. Trimming cost V 3 bases and J 3 bases, with 24 bases left between them. Germline V lookup: CDR1 KGHSH, CDR2 LQKENI.

This clone was detected only once. The CDR3 is CASSARQGTYEQYF. CDR3 nucleotide sequence: TGTGCCAGCAGTGCCAGACAGGGCACCTACGAGCAGTACTTC. This rearrangement joins TRBV27 to TRBJ2-7, with 7 bases aligning to TRBD1. Germline V lookup: CDR1 MNHEY, CDR2 SMNVEV (reference sequence). V dropped 5 bases and J dropped 2; count of bases not matched to a gene: 6. The CDR3 is made up of 14 amino acids.

The chain is built from TRBV4-3 and TRBJ2-4; D remains ambiguous. The CDR3 spans 15 residues. CDR1 is LGHNA and CDR2 is YSLEER in the germline V gene. V gave up 0 bases and J gave up 0 bases, with 6 bases separating them. The CDR3 bases are TGCGCCAGCAGCCAAGATTATACAGCCAAAAACATTCAGTACTTC. It codes for CASSQDYTAKNIQYF.

This chain connects TRBV6-5 to TRBJ1-1; the match to TRBD1 covers 9 bases. The V gene end was trimmed by 5 bases and the J gene end by 0 bases; junction bases not matched to a gene: 4. The CDR3 runs 15 residues. The V gene's germline CDR1 is MNHEY and CDR2 SVGAGI. The CDR3 protein is CASSRQGVLNTEAFF. The CDR3, as DNA: TGTGCCAGCAGTAGACAGGGGGTATTGAACACTGAAGCTTTCTTT.

The rearrangement uses TRBV18 and TRBJ1-6; 9 positions match TRBD1. This CDR3 comprises 16 residues. Germline CDR1 and CDR2: KGHSH and LQKENI. The V gene end was trimmed by 5 bases and the J gene end by 5 bases; junction bases not matched to a gene: 7. The CDR3 DNA reads TGTGCCAGCTCAGAGGGACAGGGCTTCAATAATTCACCCCTCCACTTT. Encoded protein: CASSEGQGFNNSPLHF.

The V call is TRBV6-1, the J call TRBJ2-2, with 9 nucleotides matching TRBD1. The V segment lost 2 bases and the J segment 8 bases; nucleotides outside the gene matches: 6. Germline V lookup: CDR1 MNHNS, CDR2 SASEGT. The CDR3 is made up of 15 amino acids. DNA for the CDR3: TGTGCCAGCAGTGAAATTGGACAGGGGAATGGGGAGCTGTTTTTT. Translating it yields CASSEIGQGNGELFF.

This chain joins TRBV7-2 and TRBJ2-1, with D unresolved. The ends were cut back, 4 bases at V and 4 bases at J, with 17 bases in the middle. The CDR3 runs to 16 residues. Germline CDR1 and CDR2: SGHTA and FQGNSA. The CDR3: CASSYAAVLSYNEQFF. The CDR3 DNA follows: TGTGCCAGCAGCTATGCGGCGGTTTTGTCATACAATGAGCAGTTCTTC.

The V and J genes are TRBV5-1 and TRBJ2-7; a possible D gene is TRBD1 (8 bases). The germline V gene has CDR1 SGHRS and CDR2 YFSETQ. The V gene lost 1 base and the J gene lost 4 bases, with 15 bases spanning the gap. CDR3 size: 15 residues. CDR3 sequence: CASSLLQGGIYEQYF. The CDR3 nucleotides are TGCGCCAGCAGCTTGTTACAGGGGGGGATTTACGAGCAGTACTTC.

This clone came up a few times. The chain has TRBV5-1 and TRBJ2-3; D gene unclear. Deletions cut 0 bases from V and 5 bases from J, with 7 bases between. CDR3 length: 13 residues. Germline V gene sequence: CDR1 SGHRS, CDR2 YFSETQ. The DNA for the CDR3 is TGCGCCAGCAGCTTGGGATGGGAAGATACGCAGTATTTT. It translates to CASSLGWEDTQYF.

The chain combines TRBV19 with TRBJ2-2; 12 nucleotides align to TRBD2. There are 14 residues in the CDR3. CDR1 is LNHDA, CDR2 SQIVND, per germline (reference sequence). The V and J ends lost 10 bases and 5 bases, in that order; junction bases with no gene match: 5. The CDR3 bases are TGTGCCACCGCGACTAGCGGGAGTACCGGGGAGCTGTTTTTT. It specifies CATATSGSTGELFF.

V usage is TRBV28 and J usage is TRBJ1-3; D gene ambiguous. Germline loops: CDR1 MDHEN, CDR2 SYDVKM. This CDR3 comprises 16 residues. Between the trimmed V and J ends, which lost 1 base and 0 bases, there was a span of 10 bases. CDR3 nucleotide sequence: TGTGCCAGCAGTTTATTAGTCACAAGCTCTGGAAACACCATATATTTT. Amino acids: CASSLLVTSSGNTIYF.